This TCR beta chain was recorded in a study of shared clonotypes between healthy human individuals. The CDR3 has 15 amino acids. Germline V gives CDR1 SGHDT, CDR2 YYEEEE. V was pared by 4 bases and J by 5 bases, with 18 bases between. The data were produced by immunoSEQ multiplex PCR, yet TCRdb's version contains in-frame clones alone and is incomplete. Of about 1 million clones in the sample, approximately 76% were seen once. The sequenced sample was memory CD4+ T cells sorted from blood. Regarding subset: CD45RA-negative fraction. The chain uses TRBV5-6 and TRBJ2-5, with a possible D match to TRBD2 (5 bases). The clonotype originates from a man younger than 30 in good health. The CDR3 here is CASSPEGLLGETQYF. The CDR3 DNA sequence: TGTGCCAGCAGCCCCGAGGGCCTTCTGGGGGAGACCCAGTACTTC.